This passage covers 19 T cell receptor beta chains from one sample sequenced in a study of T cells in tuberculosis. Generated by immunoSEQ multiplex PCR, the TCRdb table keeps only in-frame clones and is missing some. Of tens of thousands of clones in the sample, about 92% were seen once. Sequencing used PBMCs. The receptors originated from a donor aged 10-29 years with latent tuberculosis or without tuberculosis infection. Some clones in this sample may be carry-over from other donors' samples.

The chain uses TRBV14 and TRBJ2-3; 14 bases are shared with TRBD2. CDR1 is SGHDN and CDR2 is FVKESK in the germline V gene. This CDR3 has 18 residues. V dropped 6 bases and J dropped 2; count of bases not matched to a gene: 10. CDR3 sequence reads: CASSLGLAGGYPTDTQYF. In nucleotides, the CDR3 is TGTGCCAGCAGTCTTGGACTAGCGGGGGGTTACCCCACAGATACGCAGTATTTT. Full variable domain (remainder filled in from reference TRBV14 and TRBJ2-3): EAGVTQFPSHSVIEKGQTVTLRCDPISGHDNLYWYRRVMGKEIKFLLHFVKESKQDESGMPNNRFLAERTGGTYSTLKVQPAELEDSGVYFCASSLGLAGGYPTDTQYFGPGTRLTVL.

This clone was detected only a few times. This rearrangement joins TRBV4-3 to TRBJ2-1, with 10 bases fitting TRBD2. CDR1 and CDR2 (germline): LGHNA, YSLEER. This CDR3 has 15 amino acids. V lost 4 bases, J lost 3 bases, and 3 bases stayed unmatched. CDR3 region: CASSPGLADYNEQFF. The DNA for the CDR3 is TGCGCCAGCAGCCCCGGACTAGCGGACTACAATGAGCAGTTCTTC.

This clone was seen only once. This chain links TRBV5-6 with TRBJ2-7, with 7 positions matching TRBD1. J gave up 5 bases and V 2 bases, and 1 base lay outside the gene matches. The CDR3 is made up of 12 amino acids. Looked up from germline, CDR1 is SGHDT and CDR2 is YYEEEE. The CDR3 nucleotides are TGTGCCAGCAGCTTTCAGGGGGACGAGCAGTACTTC. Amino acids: CASSFQGDEQYF.

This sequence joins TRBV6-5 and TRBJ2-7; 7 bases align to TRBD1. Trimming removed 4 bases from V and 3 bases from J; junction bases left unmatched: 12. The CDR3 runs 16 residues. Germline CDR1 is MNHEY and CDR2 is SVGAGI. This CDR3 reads CASSSTRGLTVYEQYF. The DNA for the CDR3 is TGTGCCAGCAGTTCCACGAGGGGGCTCACGGTCTACGAGCAGTACTTC.

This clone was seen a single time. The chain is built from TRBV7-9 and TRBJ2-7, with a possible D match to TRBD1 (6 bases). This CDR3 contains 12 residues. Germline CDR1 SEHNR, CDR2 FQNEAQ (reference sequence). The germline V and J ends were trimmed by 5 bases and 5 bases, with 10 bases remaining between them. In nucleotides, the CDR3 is TGTGCCAGCAGCCGACAGGACGACGAGCAGTACTTC. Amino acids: CASSRQDDEQYF. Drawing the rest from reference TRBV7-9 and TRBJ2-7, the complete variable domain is DTGVSQNPRHKITKRGQNVTFRCDPISEHNRLYWYRQTLGQGPEFLTYFQNEAQLEKSRLLSDRFSAERPKGSFSTLEIQRTEQGDSAMYLCASSRQDDEQYFGPGTRLTVT.

The DNA of the CDR3 is TGTGCCAGCAGCTTTCGGGTCTCCTACAATGAGCAGTTCTTC. It yields the protein CASSFRVSYNEQFF. The chain joins TRBV7-8 to TRBJ2-1; D remains ambiguous. From germline, CDR1 is SGHVS and CDR2 FQNEAQ. V was trimmed by 3 bases and J by 0 bases, leaving 6 bases between them. CDR3 length: 14 amino acids. Full variable domain (outside the CDR3, taken from reference TRBV7-8 and TRBJ2-1): GAGVSQSPRYKVAKRGQDVALRCDPISGHVSLFWYQQALGQGPEFLTYFQNEAQLDKSGLPSDRFFAERPEGSVSTLKIQRTQQEDSAVYLCASSFRVSYNEQFFGPGTRLTVL.

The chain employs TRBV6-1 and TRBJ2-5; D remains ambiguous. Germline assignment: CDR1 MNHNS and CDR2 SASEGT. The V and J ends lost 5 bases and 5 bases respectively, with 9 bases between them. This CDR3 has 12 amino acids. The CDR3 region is CASSPKRETQYF. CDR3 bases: TGTGCCAGCAGTCCAAAGAGGGAGACCCAGTACTTC.

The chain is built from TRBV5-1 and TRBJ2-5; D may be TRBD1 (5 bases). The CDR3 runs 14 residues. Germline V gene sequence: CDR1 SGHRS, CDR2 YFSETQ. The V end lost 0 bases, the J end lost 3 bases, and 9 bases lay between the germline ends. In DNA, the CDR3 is TGCGCCAGCAGCTTGGTGGGGCGAAAAGAGACCCAGTACTTC. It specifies CASSLVGRKETQYF.

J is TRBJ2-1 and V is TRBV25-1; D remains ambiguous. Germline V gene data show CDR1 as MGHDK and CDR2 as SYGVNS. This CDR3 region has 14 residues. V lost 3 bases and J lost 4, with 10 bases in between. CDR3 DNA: TGTGCCAGCAGTGATCAGTCCTTTTACAATGAGCAGTTCTTC. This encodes CASSDQSFYNEQFF.

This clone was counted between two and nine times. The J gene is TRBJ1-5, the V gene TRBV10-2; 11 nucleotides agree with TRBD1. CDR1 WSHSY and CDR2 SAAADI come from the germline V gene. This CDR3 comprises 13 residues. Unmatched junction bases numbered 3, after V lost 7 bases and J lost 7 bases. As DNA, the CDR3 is TGCGCCAGCACTGGACAGGGGGCCCAGCCCCAGCATTTT. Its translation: CASTGQGAQPQHF.

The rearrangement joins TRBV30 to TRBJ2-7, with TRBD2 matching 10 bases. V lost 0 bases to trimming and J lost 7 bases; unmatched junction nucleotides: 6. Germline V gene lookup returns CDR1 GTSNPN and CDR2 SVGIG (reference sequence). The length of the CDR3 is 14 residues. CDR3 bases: TGTGCCTGGAGTGTTAGTAGCGGGAGGCGGGAGCAGTACTTC. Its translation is CAWSVSSGRREQYF.

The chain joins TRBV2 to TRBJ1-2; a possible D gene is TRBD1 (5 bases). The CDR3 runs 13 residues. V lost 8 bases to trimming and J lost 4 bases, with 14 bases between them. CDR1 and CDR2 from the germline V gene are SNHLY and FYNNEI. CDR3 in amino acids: CASFGGVGYGYTF. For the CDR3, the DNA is TGTGCCAGCTTCGGGGGGGTCGGCTATGGCTACACCTTC.

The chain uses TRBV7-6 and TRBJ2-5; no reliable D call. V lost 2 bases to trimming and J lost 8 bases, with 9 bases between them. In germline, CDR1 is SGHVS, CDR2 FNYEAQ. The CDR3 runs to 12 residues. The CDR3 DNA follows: TGTGCCAGCAGCTTACAGCTGGGCACCCAGTACTTC. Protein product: CASSLQLGTQYF.

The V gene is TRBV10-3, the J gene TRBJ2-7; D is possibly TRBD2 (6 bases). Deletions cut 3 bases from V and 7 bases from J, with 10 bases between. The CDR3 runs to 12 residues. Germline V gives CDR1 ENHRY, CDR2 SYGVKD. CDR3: CAISDLGGEQYF. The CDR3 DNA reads TGTGCCATCAGTGACCTCGGAGGGGAGCAGTACTTC.

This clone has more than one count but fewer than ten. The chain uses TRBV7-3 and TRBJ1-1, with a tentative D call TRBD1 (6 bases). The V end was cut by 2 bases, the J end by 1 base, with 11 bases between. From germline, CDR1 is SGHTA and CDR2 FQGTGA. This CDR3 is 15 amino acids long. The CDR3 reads CASSLEDRPNTEAFF. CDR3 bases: TGTGCCAGCAGCTTAGAGGACAGACCGAACACTGAAGCTTTCTTT.

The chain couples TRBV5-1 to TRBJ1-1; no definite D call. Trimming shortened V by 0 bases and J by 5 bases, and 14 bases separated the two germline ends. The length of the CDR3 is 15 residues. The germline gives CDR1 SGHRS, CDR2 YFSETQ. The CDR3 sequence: CASSLEAGRDTEAFF. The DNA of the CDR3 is TGCGCCAGCAGCTTGGAAGCGGGAAGGGATACTGAAGCTTTCTTT. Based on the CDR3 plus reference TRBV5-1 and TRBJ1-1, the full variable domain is KAGVTQTPRYLIKTRGQQVTLSCSPISGHRSVSWYQQTPGQGLQFLFEYFSETQRNKGNFPGRFSGRQFSNSRSEMNVSTLELGDSALYLCASSLEAGRDTEAFFGQGTRLTVV.

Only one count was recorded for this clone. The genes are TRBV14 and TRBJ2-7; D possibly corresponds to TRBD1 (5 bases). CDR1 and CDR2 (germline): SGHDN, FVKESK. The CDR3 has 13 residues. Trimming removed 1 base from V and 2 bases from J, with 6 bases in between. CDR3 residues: CASSQVGAYEQYF. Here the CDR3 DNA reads TGTGCCAGCAGCCAAGTAGGGGCCTACGAGCAGTACTTC.

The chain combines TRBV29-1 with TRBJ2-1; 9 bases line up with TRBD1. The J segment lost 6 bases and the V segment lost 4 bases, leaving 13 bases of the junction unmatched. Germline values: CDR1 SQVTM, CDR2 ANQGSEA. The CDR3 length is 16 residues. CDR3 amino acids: CSVVYGTGTRSNEQFF. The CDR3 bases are TGCAGCGTTGTTTACGGGACAGGGACACGATCCAATGAGCAGTTCTTC.

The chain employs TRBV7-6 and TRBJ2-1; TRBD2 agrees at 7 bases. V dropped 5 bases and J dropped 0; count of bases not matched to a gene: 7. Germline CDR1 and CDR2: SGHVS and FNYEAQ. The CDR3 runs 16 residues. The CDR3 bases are TGTGCCAGCAGCCATCGAGCGGGAAGCTCCTACAATGAGCAGTTCTTC. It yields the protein CASSHRAGSSYNEQFF.